This TCR beta chain was documented in a study of T cell repertoires in cytomegalovirus infection. TCRdb recomputed calls from the reads with MiXCR, one row per CDR3 protein. The data show over 200,000 distinct CDR3 sequences, roughly 13% seen once. Study outcomes and limitations: HLA-C-restricted CMV-specific TCR beta clonotypes were dominant in the ex vivo response.

This CDR3 has 13 amino acids. Trimming took 6 bases from V and 2 from J, leaving 10 bases between them. This clonotype was seen more than once but under ten times. The antigen remains undetermined. The chain carries TRBV12-3 or TRBV12-4 and TRBJ2-5; perhaps TRBD2 as D (6 bases). This clonotype was obtained from a human donor in good health (CMV status not recorded). Some clones in this sample may be carry-over from other donors' samples. What was sequenced was PBMCs. CDR3 DNA: TGTGCCAGCAGCCACGGGGGACAAGAGACCCAGTACTTC. Translation gives CASSHGGQETQYF.